The rows below give T cell receptor beta chains drawn from one sample of a study of blood T cell repertoires in COVID-19. Profiling relied on immunoSEQ multiplex PCR, and the TCRdb table lists in-frame clones only, not all of them. The sample gives roughly 360,000 clones, approximately 80% of which show up once; more than 0.85% is in the top ten. The material sequenced was peripheral blood. All receptors derive from a human donor with acute or convalescent COVID-19. The donor label of this sample is uncertain. The CDR3 runs from the conserved cysteine through the conserved F or W. A D gene is named only where the DNA matches it firmly. Only part of the rows carry a size: once, few, many, or a class if the clone is expanded.

v_call,clone_size,d_call,j_call,cdr3_nt,cdr3_aa
TRBV27,few,NA,TRBJ1-6,TGTGCCAGCAGTCAGGATCTTGCAAGTTCACCCCTCCACTTT,CASSQDLASSPLHF
TRBV6-5,NA,NA,TRBJ1-2,TGTGCCAGCAGTTACTCGAGGCCCCAAAACTATGGCTACACCTTC,CASSYSRPQNYGYTF
TRBV30,NA,NA,TRBJ1-2,TGTGCCTGGAGGTGGACAGCAAACTATGGCTACACCTTC,CAWRWTANYGYTF
TRBV23-1,NA,NA,TRBJ2-5,TGCGCCAGCAGTCAGATAACAGGGAGGGGGGATGAAGAGACCCAGTACTTC,CASSQITGRGDEETQYF
TRBV3-1/TRBV3-2,few,NA,TRBJ1-3,TGTGCCAGCAGGCAGGGGTTCTCTGGAAACACCATATATTTT,CASRQGFSGNTIYF
TRBV6-5,NA,NA,TRBJ2-1,TGTGCCAGCGGCAACAATGAGCAGTTCTTC,CASGNNEQFF
TRBV18,once,NA,TRBJ2-7,TGTGCCAGCTCACCTCATACAGGGTTGGACGAGCAGTACTTC,CASSPHTGLDEQYF
TRBV10-3,NA,NA,TRBJ2-3,TGTGCCATCAGTGTGGCTTTCGGAGGAGATACGCAGTATTTT,CAISVAFGGDTQYF
TRBV5-1,NA,TRBD1,TRBJ2-2,TGCGCGTGCGGCTTGGGGACAGGGGACACCGGGGAGCTGTTTTTT,CACGLGTGDTGELFF
TRBV14,NA,TRBD1,TRBJ1-6,TGTGCCAGCAGCCTTCCGGGACAGTATAATTCACCCCTCCACTTT,CASSLPGQYNSPLHF
TRBV6-5,once,TRBD2,TRBJ2-1,TGTGCCAGCAGTCCGACTAGCGGGAGGTACAATGAGCAGTTCTTC,CASSPTSGRYNEQFF
TRBV3-1/TRBV3-2,NA,NA,TRBJ1-2,TGTGCCATAAAAGGTCCGTTCCTAGCTAACTATGGCTACACCTTC,CAIKGPFLANYGYTF
TRBV12-3/TRBV12-4,NA,NA,TRBJ2-1,TGTGCCAGCAGTTTAGCGGGCGGGGAGCAGTTCTTC,CASSLAGGEQFF
TRBV5-1,NA,NA,TRBJ2-2,TGCGCCAGCAGCTTGGAGTACCAGGGCTCCGGGGAGCTGTTTTTT,CASSLEYQGSGELFF